The present entry profiles one T cell receptor (beta chain) with its context. Its antigen is unknown. TCRdb keeps only in-frame clones here, not all; method: immunoSEQ multiplex PCR. The sample holds about 200,000 clones; roughly 90% are singletons and the top ten take around 3.7%. These data originate in a study of T cell responses to AZD1222 COVID-19 vaccine. Findings and limits, study-wide: The breadth and depth of Spike-specific TCRs increased once two AZD1222 doses had been given. All repertoire sampling was performed exclusively after the peak T cell response.

Sequencing was performed on peripheral blood, taken 28 days after the second AZD1222 dose. The source of this sequence is an adult who received the AZD1222 COVID-19 vaccine.

The DNA of the CDR3 is TGTGCCAGCAGTCGGGACGGCACAACTAATGAAAAACTGTTTTTT. This gives the protein CASSRDGTTNEKLFF. The chain links TRBV28 to TRBJ1-4; D perhaps matches TRBD1 (5 bases). There are 15 residues in the CDR3. Looked up from germline, CDR1 is MDHEN and CDR2 is SYDVKM. V was trimmed by 5 bases and J by 0 bases, leaving 10 bases between them.